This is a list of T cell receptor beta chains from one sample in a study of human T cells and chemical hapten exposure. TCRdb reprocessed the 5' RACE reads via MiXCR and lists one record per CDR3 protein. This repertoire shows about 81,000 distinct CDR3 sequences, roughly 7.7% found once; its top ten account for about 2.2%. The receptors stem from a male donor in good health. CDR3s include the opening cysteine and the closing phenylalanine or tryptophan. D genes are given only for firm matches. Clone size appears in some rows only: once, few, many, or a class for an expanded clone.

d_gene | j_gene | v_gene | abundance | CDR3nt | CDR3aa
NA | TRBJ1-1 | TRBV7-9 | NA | TGTGCCAGCAGCTTAGAAAGGGGCCCGGGCACTGAAGCTTTCTTT | CASSLERGPGTEAFF
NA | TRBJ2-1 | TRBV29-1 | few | TGCAGCGTTGAAGATCTTCAGGACGGGACCGTCTCCTACAATGAGCAGTTCTTC | CSVEDLQDGTVSYNEQFF
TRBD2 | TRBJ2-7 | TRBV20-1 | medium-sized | TGCAGTGCTAGGGAGCTAGCGGGGGACTTCTCCTACGAGCAGTACTTC | CSARELAGDFSYEQYF
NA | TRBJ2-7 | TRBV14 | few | TGTGCCAGCAGCCAAGATCCAGGCGGGGTAGTGTACGAGCAGTACTTC | CASSQDPGGVVYEQYF
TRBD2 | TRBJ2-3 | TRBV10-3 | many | TGTGCCATCAGTGAATCGGCAGCGGGAACACCAGATACGCAGTATTTT | CAISESAAGTPDTQYF
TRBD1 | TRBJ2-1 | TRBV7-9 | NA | TGTGCCAGCAGCTTAGCGAGACAGGGGGGATACAATGAGCAGTTCTTC | CASSLARQGGYNEQFF
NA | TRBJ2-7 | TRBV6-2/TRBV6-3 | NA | TGTGCCAGCAGTTCTAGGGGGGGACCCTACGAGCAGTACTTC | CASSSRGGPYEQYF
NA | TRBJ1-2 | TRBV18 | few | TGTGCCAGCTCACTGGACAAGGCCAGGGATGGAGGCTACACCTTC | CASSLDKARDGGYTF
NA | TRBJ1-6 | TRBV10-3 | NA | TGTGCCATCAGTGAGGGGGGCTTCTATAATTCACCCCTCCACTTT | CAISEGGFYNSPLHF
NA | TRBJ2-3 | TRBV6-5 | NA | TGTGCCAGCAGTTATGAACTAAGGGATACGCAGTATTTT | CASSYELRDTQYF
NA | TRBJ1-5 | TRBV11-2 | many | TGTGCCAGCAGCTTGGGAGGGGGAAATCAGCCCCAGCATTTT | CASSLGGGNQPQHF
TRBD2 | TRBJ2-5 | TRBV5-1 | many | TGCGCCAGCAGCGGGGGGGACGAGACCCAGTACTTC | CASSGGDETQYF
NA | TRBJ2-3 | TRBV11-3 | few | TGTGCCAGCAGCTTAGGGTTCACAGATACGCAGTATTTT | CASSLGFTDTQYF
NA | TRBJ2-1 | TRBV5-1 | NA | TGCGCCAGCAGCTTTTGGGGGAAAAGCTCCTACAATGAGCAGTTCTTC | CASSFWGKSSYNEQFF
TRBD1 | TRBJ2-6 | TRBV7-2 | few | TGTGCCAGCAGCTTGGGACAGGGGTTAGGCTCTGGGGCCAACGTCCTGACTTTC | CASSLGQGLGSGANVLTF
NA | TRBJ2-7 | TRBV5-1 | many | TGTGCCAGCAGCTTAGACGGCTACGAGCAGTACTTC | CASSLDGYEQYF
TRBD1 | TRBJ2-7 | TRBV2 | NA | TGTGCCAGCAGTGAAGCGTCAGGGACAGGCATGTCCTACGAGCAGTACTTC | CASSEASGTGMSYEQYF
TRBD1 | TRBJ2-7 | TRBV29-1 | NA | TGCAGCACTACAGGGGCACCATCGAAGAATCAAAGCTCCTACGAGCAGTACTTC | CSTTGAPSKNQSSYEQYF
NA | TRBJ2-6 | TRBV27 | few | TGTGCCAGCAGCCCCCCTTTCTCTGCTGGGGCCAACGTCCTGACTTTC | CASSPPFSAGANVLTF
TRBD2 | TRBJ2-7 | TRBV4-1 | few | TGCGCCAGCAGCCAAAGACATAGCGGGACCTACGAGCAGTACTTC | CASSQRHSGTYEQYF
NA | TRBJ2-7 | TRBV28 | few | TGTGCCAGCAGTAAGGGGCGGAGCAGGGAGTACGAGCAGTACTTC | CASSKGRSREYEQYF
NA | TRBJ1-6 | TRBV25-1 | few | TGTGCCAGCAGTGAAACTCCGAATTCACCCCTCCACTTT | CASSETPNSPLHF
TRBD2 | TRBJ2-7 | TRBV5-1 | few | TGCGCCAGCAGCTTCGGACTAGCGGGGTCCTACGAGCAGTACTTC | CASSFGLAGSYEQYF
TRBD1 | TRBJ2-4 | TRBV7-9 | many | TGTGCCAGCGTCGACAGGGGCGACAACCAAAACATTCAGTACTTC | CASVDRGDNQNIQYF
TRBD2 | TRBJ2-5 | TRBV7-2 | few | TGTGCCAGCAGCGAGGGACTAGCGGGGGGGGGAGAGACCCAGTACTTC | CASSEGLAGGGETQYF
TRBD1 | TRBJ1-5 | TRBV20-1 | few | TGCAGTGCTAGTTCCGGGACAGGAAATCAGCCCCAGCATTTT | CSASSGTGNQPQHF
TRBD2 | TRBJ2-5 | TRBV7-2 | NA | TGTGCCAGCAGCTTGTATCCGCGGGGGGGCCTCGGAGAGACCCAGTACTTC | CASSLYPRGGLGETQYF
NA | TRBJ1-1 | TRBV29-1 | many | TGCAGCGTTGAGGGGCAGGCCCTAAACACTGAAGCTTTCTTT | CSVEGQALNTEAFF
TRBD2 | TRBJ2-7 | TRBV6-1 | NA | TGTGCCAGCAGTTCCCGGACTAGCGGGAGAAACGAGCAGTACTTC | CASSSRTSGRNEQYF
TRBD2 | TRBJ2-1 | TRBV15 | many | TGTGCCACCAGCAGAGATCGGGCTAGCGGGACGGGCTACAATGAGCAGTTCTTC | CATSRDRASGTGYNEQFF
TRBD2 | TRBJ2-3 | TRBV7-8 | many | TGTGCCAGCAGCAGTTTTAGCGGGAGCCGGAAAGATACGCAGTATTTT | CASSSFSGSRKDTQYF
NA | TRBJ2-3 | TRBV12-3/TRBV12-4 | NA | TGTGCCAGCAGTTTCTTGCGGGGAGCAGATACGCAGTATTTT | CASSFLRGADTQYF
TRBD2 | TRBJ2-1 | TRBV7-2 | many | TGTGCCAGCAGCTTAGGGGGGGGACCCTACAATGAGCAGTTCTTC | CASSLGGGPYNEQFF
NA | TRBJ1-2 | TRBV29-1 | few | TGCAGCGTTGATGAGGGGACCTTCTATGGCTACACCTTC | CSVDEGTFYGYTF
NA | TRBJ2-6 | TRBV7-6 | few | TGTGCCAGCAGCTTATCAGTAGGGAGCTCTGGGGCCAACGTCCTGACTTTC | CASSLSVGSSGANVLTF
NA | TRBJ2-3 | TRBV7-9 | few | TGTGCCAGCAGATCGTTCGTACCGGGAGATACGCAGTATTTT | CASRSFVPGDTQYF
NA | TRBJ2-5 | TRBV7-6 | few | TGTGCCAGCAGCTTTGCATCCACCTGGGGGGAGGAGACCCAGTACTTC | CASSFASTWGEETQYF
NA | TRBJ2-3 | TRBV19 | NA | TGTGCCAGTAGTATTGGGAGTGATACCACAGATACGCAGTATTTT | CASSIGSDTTDTQYF
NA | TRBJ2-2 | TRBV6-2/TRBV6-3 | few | TGTGCCAGCAGTTATTTTGAGGGGAGCACCGGGGAGCTGTTTTTT | CASSYFEGSTGELFF
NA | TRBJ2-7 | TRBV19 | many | TGTGCCAGTAGTATTTCCCTGACAGCGGAGGAGCAGTACTTC | CASSISLTAEEQYF
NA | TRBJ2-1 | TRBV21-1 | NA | TGTGCCAGTTCGGGTAGCGGACCCTACAATGAGCAGTTCTTC | CASSGSGPYNEQFF
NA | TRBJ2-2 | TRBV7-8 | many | TGTGCCAGCAGCTTAGTTCGCCTAGAGACGGCCGGGGAGCTGTTTTTT | CASSLVRLETAGELFF
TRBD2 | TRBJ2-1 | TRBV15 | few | TGTGCCACCAGCAGAGAAGGGTTGGGACTAGCGGATTACAATGAGCAGTTCTTC | CATSREGLGLADYNEQFF
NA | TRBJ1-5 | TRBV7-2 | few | TGTGCCAGCAGCTTAGTGGGGGACGGAAGCAATCAGCCCCAGCATTTT | CASSLVGDGSNQPQHF
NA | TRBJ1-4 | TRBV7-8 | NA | TGTGCCAGCAGCCTACCGGCGGTTGGGGAGGGCTCTAATGAAAAACTGTTTTTT | CASSLPAVGEGSNEKLFF
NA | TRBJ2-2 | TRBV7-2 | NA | TGTGCCAGCAGCGCAGCTAGTCTATCGAACACCGGGGAGCTGTTTTTT | CASSAASLSNTGELFF
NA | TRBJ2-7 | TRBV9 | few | TGTGCCAGCAGCGTAGGGGCAGACGCCCGGGACGAGCAGTACTTC | CASSVGADARDEQYF
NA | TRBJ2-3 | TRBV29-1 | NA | TGCAGCGTTGAGTGGGGGGATACGCAGTATTTT | CSVEWGDTQYF
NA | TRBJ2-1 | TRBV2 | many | TGTGCCAGCAGTGCCTTAGACGAGGATATCTACAATGAGCAGTTCTTC | CASSALDEDIYNEQFF
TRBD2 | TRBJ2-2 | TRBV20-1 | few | TGCAGTGCTAGTAGACTAGCGGGAGCCACCGGGGAGCTGTTTTTT | CSASRLAGATGELFF
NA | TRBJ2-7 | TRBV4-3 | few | TGCGCCAGCAGCCAAGAGGCCCTCTCCTACGAGCAGTACTTC | CASSQEALSYEQYF
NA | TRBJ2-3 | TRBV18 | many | TGTGCCAGCTCACCAGGGAATCGGGGAGATACGCAGTATTTT | CASSPGNRGDTQYF
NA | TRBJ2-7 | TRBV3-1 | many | TGTGCCAGCAGCCCGAGCGGGCTAGCCTACGAGCAGTACTTC | CASSPSGLAYEQYF
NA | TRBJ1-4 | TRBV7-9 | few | TGTGCCAGCAGCTTGAGGACTAATGAAAAACTGTTTTTT | CASSLRTNEKLFF